This T cell receptor (beta chain) came from a study of early T cells in non-severe SARS-CoV-2 infection. Study in general: Unsorted whole-blood RNA was sequenced in bulk, leaving chains unpaired. Study-level results: Matching against VDJdb likely underestimated virus-specific expansions, favoring anti-spike CD8.

Comments on this clonotype: What it binds is not known.

Individual cDNA molecules carried attached unique molecular identifiers. TCRdb ran MiXCR on the 5' RACE reads and lists one entry per CDR3 protein. The table shows tens of thousands of distinct CDR3 sequences, with over 7% occurring only once. CDR3 length: 13 amino acids. Germline V gives CDR1 SNHLY, CDR2 FYNNEI. Deletions cut 3 bases from V and 5 bases from J, with 9 bases between. The rearrangement joins TRBV2 to TRBJ2-3, with D possibly being TRBD2 (5 bases). Material for sequencing was whole blood. This TCR was recovered from an adult who was a healthcare worker with PCR-confirmed SARS-CoV-2 infection or an uninfected control (not recorded which). The CDR3 DNA follows: TGTGCCAGCAGTGAGATAGGGAGAGATACGCAGTATTTT. This sequence encodes CASSEIGRDTQYF.